These 29 T cell receptor beta chains were all obtained from the same sample, sequenced in a study of CD8 T cells in Susac syndrome. When the RNA was reverse transcribed, random hexamers were used with an input of roughly 0.5 to 1 ug. TCRdb redid the calling of the immunoSEQ multiplex PCR reads with MiXCR, one entry per CDR3 protein. Of approximately 160,000 distinct CDR3 sequences listed, about 90% are singletons. The source material was CD4+ T cells from PBMCs. The receptors were gathered from a human donor in good health.

The rearrangement uses TRBV3-1 and TRBJ1-3; 7 bases are shared with TRBD1. From germline, CDR1 is LGHDT and CDR2 YNNKEL (reference sequence). The V segment lost 11 bases and the J segment 0 bases; nucleotides outside the gene matches: 10. This CDR3 is built from 15 residues. The CDR3 is CAAGKGAYSGNTIYF. The CDR3 nucleotides are TGTGCCGCAGGCAAGGGGGCCTACTCTGGAAACACCATATATTTT. The full variable domain, with the rest looked up from reference TRBV3-1 and TRBJ1-3, is DTAVSQTPKYLVTQMGNDKSIKCEQNLGHDTMYWYKQDSKKFLKIMFSYNNKELIINETVPNRFSPKSPDKAHLNLHINSLELGDSAVYFCAAGKGAYSGNTIYFGEGSWLTVV.

The chain employs TRBV20-1 and TRBJ1-2; D is unclear. The germline CDR1 and CDR2 sequences are DFQATT and SNEGSKA (reference sequence). Trimming stripped 3 bases from V and 7 bases from J, with 18 bases between. CDR3 size: 14 residues. The CDR3 region has the DNA TGCAGTGCTAGCGAGGGCGGCAGAGCTGCTGGCTACACCTTC. Its protein is CSASEGGRAAGYTF.

This sequence joins TRBV29-1 and TRBJ2-2; possibly TRBD2 for D (6 bases). This CDR3 is 13 amino acids long. Looked up from germline, CDR1 is SQVTM and CDR2 is ANQGSEA. Trimming left V 7 bases short and J 1 base short, with 10 bases between. CDR3 in DNA: TGCAGCGGTCGACTAGGGAACACCGGGGAGCTGTTTTTT. As protein: CSGRLGNTGELFF.

The chain couples TRBV30 to TRBJ2-1, with D possibly matching TRBD2 (6 bases). Trimming shortened V by 4 bases and J by 0 bases, and 13 bases separated the two germline ends. Germline V gives CDR1 GTSNPN, CDR2 SVGIG (reference sequence). This CDR3 region has 15 residues. CDR3 amino acids: CAWNAGRSSYNEQFF. CDR3 DNA sequence: TGTGCCTGGAATGCGGGGAGGAGCTCCTACAATGAGCAGTTCTTC. The full variable domain, completed using reference TRBV30 and TRBJ2-1, is SQTIHQWPATLVQPVGSPLSLECTVEGTSNPNLYWYRQAAGRGLQLLFYSVGIGQISSEVPQNLSASRPQDRQFILSSKKLLLSDSGFYLCAWNAGRSSYNEQFFGPGTRLTVL.

This sequence joins TRBV11-2 and TRBJ2-5, with D unclear. Trimming stripped 4 bases from V and 3 bases from J, with 9 bases between. CDR1 is SGHAT and CDR2 is FQNNGV in the germline V gene. The CDR3 is made up of 13 amino acids. The CDR3 spells CASSSWAEETQYF. For the CDR3, the DNA is TGTGCCAGCAGCTCTTGGGCGGAAGAGACCCAGTACTTC.

This clonotype was counted once. The V and J genes are TRBV6-6 and TRBJ2-5, with D possibly being TRBD1 (5 bases). The CDR3 has 15 residues. V was shortened by 2 bases and J by 7 bases, with 17 bases between the two germline ends. In germline, CDR1 is MNHNY, CDR2 SVGAGI (reference sequence). The CDR3 nucleotides read TGTGCCAGCAGTTACCCGCAGGCCAAAGGGGTGACCCAGTACTTC. Amino acids: CASSYPQAKGVTQYF.

This clonotype was counted a single time. The rearrangement links TRBV6-2 or TRBV6-3 to TRBJ1-5, with D perhaps matching TRBD1 (5 bases). Germline V lookup: CDR1 MNHEY, CDR2 SVGEGT. The V and J ends lost 2 bases and 1 base respectively, with 21 bases between them. CDR3 length: 19 amino acids. CDR3 bases: TGTGCCAGCAGTTACGAACGGGGACGGGGTCCAAGGAGCAATCAGCCCCAGCATTTT. Its protein is CASSYERGRGPRSNQPQHF.

The chain carries TRBV29-1 and TRBJ1-4; 8 bases are shared with TRBD1. The CDR3 totals 13 residues. Germline V CDR1 and CDR2: SQVTM, ANQGSEA. V gave up 4 bases and J gave up 6 bases; unmatched junction bases: 4. CDR3 in amino acids: CSVVADRDEKLFF. In nucleotides, the CDR3 is TGCAGCGTTGTGGCGGACAGGGATGAAAAACTGTTTTTT.

The chain employs TRBV18 and TRBJ1-1; a weak D match, TRBD1 (5 bases). Trimming removed 2 bases from V and 7 bases from J, with 8 bases in between. The CDR3 is 12 residues long. Germline V gene data show CDR1 as KGHSH and CDR2 as LQKENI. Here the CDR3 reads CASSPGDLEAFF. For the CDR3, the DNA is TGTGCCAGCTCACCAGGGGACCTTGAAGCTTTCTTT.

V and J are TRBV14 and TRBJ2-3; D gene ambiguous. This CDR3 contains 15 residues. Germline CDR1 reads SGHDN; CDR2 reads FVKESK. V was cut by 1 base and J by 0 bases, with 8 bases left in between. This CDR3 reads CASSQVQPSTDTQYF. The CDR3 DNA reads TGTGCCAGCAGCCAAGTACAGCCTAGCACAGATACGCAGTATTTT.

The CDR3 here is CASSFNAGDGTDTQYF. The CDR3 nucleotides are TGCGCCAGCAGCTTCAACGCGGGAGATGGGACAGATACGCAGTATTTT. The chain links TRBV5-1 to TRBJ2-3, with 7 bases fitting TRBD2. This CDR3 has 16 residues. Germline V gene lookup returns CDR1 SGHRS and CDR2 YFSETQ. Trimming at V came to 2 bases and at J to 3 bases, leaving 9 bases not matched to a gene.

The CDR3, as DNA: TGTGCCATCAGCGGGGACAGTAACTATGGCTACACCTTC. It is translated as CAISGDSNYGYTF. This chain connects TRBV10-3 to TRBJ1-2; 7 nucleotides align to TRBD1. This CDR3 is 13 amino acids long. With V trimmed by 6 bases and J by 1 base, 2 bases remained unmatched. Germline V CDR1 and CDR2: ENHRY, SYGVKD.

The V call is TRBV12-3 or TRBV12-4, the J call TRBJ2-1; D unclear. Trimming stripped 4 bases from V and 12 bases from J, with 16 bases between. This CDR3 is built from 13 residues. CDR3 nucleotide sequence: TGTGCCAGCAGTTCCCCCCCACGGGCGTCGCAGTTCTTC. Translating it yields CASSSPPRASQFF.

V and J are TRBV6-6 and TRBJ1-1; no definite D call. Trimming left V 4 bases short and J 6 bases short, with 9 bases between. The CDR3 loop spans 12 amino acids. Germline lookup yields CDR1 MNHNY and CDR2 SVGAGI (reference sequence). Here the CDR3 DNA reads TGTGCCAGCAGTTTCCCAGAGGCTGAAGCTTTCTTT. Translating it yields CASSFPEAEAFF.

This sequence joins TRBV6-1 and TRBJ2-2; 7 bases are a match to TRBD1. The germline CDR1 and CDR2 sequences are MNHNS and SASEGT. The CDR3 sequence is 13 residues long. V gave up 6 bases and J gave up 7 bases; unmatched junction bases: 5. CDR3 amino acids: CASRPDRDGELFF. CDR3 bases: TGTGCCAGCAGGCCCGACAGGGACGGGGAGCTGTTTTTT.

This chain uses TRBV5-1 with TRBJ1-1, with 12 bases fitting TRBD1. The CDR3 contains 14 residues. The germline V gene has CDR1 SGHRS and CDR2 YFSETQ. With V trimmed by 7 bases and J by 4 bases, 5 bases remained unmatched. The CDR3 loop is CASRGQGASTEAFF. The DNA of the CDR3 is TGCGCCAGCCGGGGACAGGGGGCCTCCACTGAAGCTTTCTTT.

The rearrangement joins TRBV6-1 to TRBJ1-2; D possibly corresponds to TRBD1 (5 bases). The length of the CDR3 is 16 residues. The germline V gene encodes CDR1 MNHNS and CDR2 SASEGT. Trimming removed 8 bases from V and 5 bases from J, with 24 bases in between. The CDR3 coding sequence is TGTGCCAGCGGACCCTTCGGGGCCTCTACGTTTTATGGCTACACCTTC. Translated: CASGPFGASTFYGYTF.

This chain links TRBV19 with TRBJ2-5; the D gene is possibly TRBD2 (6 bases). Between the trimmed V and J ends, which lost 6 bases and 2 bases, there was a span of 16 bases. CDR1 and CDR2 (germline): LNHDA, SQIVND (reference sequence). The CDR3 runs 15 residues. The CDR3 reads CASRKEGFGQETQYF. CDR3 DNA sequence: TGTGCCAGTAGGAAGGAGGGTTTCGGGCAAGAGACCCAGTACTTC. Variable domain in full (rest from reference TRBV19 and TRBJ2-5): DGGITQSPKYLFRKEGQNVTLSCEQNLNHDAMYWYRQDPGQGLRLIYYSQIVNDFQKGDIAEGYSVSREKKESFPLTVTSAQKNPTAFYLCASRKEGFGQETQYFGPGTRLLVL.

The V and J genes are TRBV12-3 or TRBV12-4 and TRBJ1-5; the match to TRBD1 covers 8 bases. Germline trimming cut 6 bases from V and 5 bases from J; bases unmatched to any gene: 3. This CDR3 is built from 13 residues. CDR3 DNA sequence: TGTGCCAGCAGCAAACAGGGGGATCAGCCCCAGCATTTT. Protein sequence: CASSKQGDQPQHF.

V and J are TRBV5-1 and TRBJ2-7; 8 bases match TRBD1. Germline V gene sequence: CDR1 SGHRS, CDR2 YFSETQ. CDR3 size: 14 residues. Trimming took 2 bases from V and 5 from J; bases not matched to a gene: 6. CDR3 amino acids: CASSFLTGDDEQYF. In DNA form, the CDR3 reads TGCGCCAGCAGCTTTCTGACAGGGGACGACGAGCAGTACTTC.

CDR3 region: CASSPGQSLFGYTF. The CDR3 DNA sequence: TGTGCCAGCTCACCGGGACAGTCACTCTTTGGCTACACCTTC. The chain links TRBV18 to TRBJ1-2; 7 nucleotides align to TRBD1. CDR1 is KGHSH, CDR2 LQKENI, per germline. V gave up 3 bases and J gave up 7 bases; unmatched junction bases: 8. The CDR3 has 14 amino acids.

This clonotype was seen a single time. This chain links TRBV6-2 or TRBV6-3 with TRBJ2-1; TRBD2 matches 13 bases. There are 16 residues in the CDR3. Germline lookup yields CDR1 MNHEY and CDR2 SVGEGT. The V and J ends lost 7 bases and 5 bases, in that order; junction bases with no gene match: 8. In nucleotides, the CDR3 is TGTGCCAGCATGCCGCGTGGGACTAGCGGGAACAATGAGCAGTTCTTC. Its translation is CASMPRGTSGNNEQFF.

The genes are TRBV24-1 and TRBJ1-5; no clear D gene. CDR1 is KGHDR and CDR2 is SFDVKD in the germline V gene. The CDR3 extends over 16 amino acids. Trimming pared 2 bases from V and 7 bases from J, leaving 17 bases between. The CDR3, as DNA: TGTGCCACCAGTGATTCGGTTGAGGGTATGAAACAGCCCCAGCATTTT. Its protein is CATSDSVEGMKQPQHF.

This rearrangement joins TRBV12-5 to TRBJ2-7; D is unresolved. CDR1 LGHNT and CDR2 FRNRAP come from the germline V gene. With 0 bases removed from V and 4 bases from J, the gap between germline ends came to 16 bases. The CDR3 is made up of 16 amino acids. CDR3 protein: CASGLVLTERVYEQYF. For the CDR3, the DNA is TGTGCTAGTGGTTTGGTACTGACGGAGAGAGTTTACGAGCAGTACTTC. The full variable domain, its missing parts supplied by reference TRBV12-5 and TRBJ2-7, is DARVTQTPRHKVTEMGQEVTMRCQPILGHNTVFWYRQTMMQGLELLAYFRNRAPLDDSGMPKDRFSAEMPDATLATLKIQPSEPRDSAVYFCASGLVLTERVYEQYFGPGTRLTVT.

This chain uses TRBV7-3 with TRBJ2-3; D uncertain. V was trimmed by 4 bases and J by 5 bases, leaving 13 bases between them. The CDR3 sequence is 14 residues long. In germline, CDR1 is SGHTA, CDR2 FQGTGA. The CDR3 coding sequence is TGTGCCAGCAGCTCTTCCGACACGGGAGATACGCAGTATTTT. Amino acid sequence: CASSSSDTGDTQYF.

This chain links TRBV9 with TRBJ2-5, with a weak D call TRBD2 (6 bases). Germline loops: CDR1 SGDLS, CDR2 YYNGEE. V was shortened by 0 bases and J by 2 bases, with 17 bases between the two germline ends. CDR3 length: 17 residues. The CDR3 coding sequence is TGTGCCAGCAGCGTAGGAGGCAGCGGAGGGAGACAAGAGACCCAGTACTTC. This sequence encodes CASSVGGSGGRQETQYF.

The chain links TRBV6-5 to TRBJ1-1, with D tentatively TRBD1 (6 bases). CDR1 and CDR2 from the germline V gene are MNHEY and SVGAGI. The V end lost 4 bases, the J end lost 5 bases, and 14 bases lay between the germline ends. The CDR3 totals 14 residues. CDR3 nucleotide sequence: TGTGCCAGCAGTTCCGCACAGGGAGCAACTGAAGCTTTCTTT. Amino acid sequence: CASSSAQGATEAFF.

This chain joins TRBV18 and TRBJ1-5, with TRBD1 identical over 8 bases. V dropped 6 bases and J dropped 7; count of bases not matched to a gene: 8. The CDR3 has 14 amino acids. Germline V CDR1 and CDR2: KGHSH, LQKENI. CDR3 residues: CASSQGAEGQPQHF. The CDR3 region has the DNA TGTGCCAGCTCGCAGGGGGCAGAAGGACAGCCCCAGCATTTT. The full variable domain, in which reference TRBV18 and TRBJ1-5 provide the parts outside the CDR3, is NAGVMQNPRHLVRRRGQEARLRCSPMKGHSHVYWYRQLPEEGLKFMVYLQKENIIDESGMPKERFSAEFPKEGPSILRIQQVVRGDSAAYFCASSQGAEGQPQHFGDGTRLSIL.

The V call is TRBV5-1, the J call TRBJ2-3; D is perhaps TRBD2 (7 bases). The ends were cut back, 3 bases at V and 5 bases at J, with 16 bases in the middle. In germline, CDR1 is SGHRS, CDR2 YFSETQ. This CDR3 has 15 residues. The CDR3 spells CASSWGRGAGDTQYF. For the CDR3, the DNA is TGCGCCAGCAGCTGGGGTCGGGGGGCAGGAGATACGCAGTATTTT.